The clone carrying this TCR beta chain was recorded once. What it binds is unknown. Profiled with immunoSEQ multiplex PCR; TCRdb holds only in-frame clones, not every one. This table has a few hundred thousand clones, 95% appearing once. The naive CD8 subset, CD45RO-negative cells positively selected for CCR7, excluded terminally differentiated effector memory CD45RA+ cells. Nashville, Tennessee was home to all donors, who were Caucasian adults. This CDR3 is built from 11 residues. Per the germline V gene, CDR1 is MDHEN and CDR2 is SYDVKM. The record originates from a study of shared clonotypes between healthy human individuals. Regarding the study as a whole: Memory subsets generally showed lower estimated richness than naive subsets. Shared across a handful of donors were roughly 5% of the naive CD4 clonotypes. The low donor count limited represented genetic and exposure-history diversity.

The specimen was naive CD8+ T cells sorted from blood. The V and J genes are TRBV28 and TRBJ2-1; D gene uncertain. The receptor comes from a woman under 40 in good health. In DNA, the CDR3 is TGTGGGTCGTTAGCTCACAATGAGCAGTTCTTC. Its translation: CGSLAHNEQFF.